Below, one TCR beta chain is given with its context. The antigen is unknown. TCRdb re-called the RT-PCR reads with MiXCR, one entry per CDR3 protein. The sample lists fewer than 600,000 distinct CDR3 sequences; approximately 7.3% were seen once. The germline V gene encodes CDR1 SQVTM and CDR2 ANQGSEA. V dropped 6 bases and J dropped 5 bases, with 19 bases sitting between them. The CDR3 sequence is 15 residues long. The data originate from a study of response to subunit inactivated influenza vaccine. Study-wide results and caveats: Authors suggested seasonal influenza vaccinations each recruit few new T cells.

This receptor was taken from a man aged 50 to 75 who received an inactivated influenza vaccine. Sequenced here: PBMCs from blood, sampled about 23 months after vaccination. V and J are TRBV29-1 and TRBJ1-4; possible D gene TRBD1, 5 bases. CDR3 amino acids: CSVLETGTRNEKLFF. CDR3 in DNA: TGCAGCGTACTCGAAACCGGGACCCGGAATGAAAAACTGTTTTTT.